A single sample gave rise to the 11 T cell receptor beta chains below, sequenced in a study of T cells in Graves' hyperthyroidism and ophthalmopathy. Amplified TCR beta CDR3 regions derived from RNA transcripts. HTBI primers were the set used in a first-round RT-PCR of the TCR CDR3. TCRdb redid the calling of the multiplex PCR reads with MiXCR, one entry per CDR3 protein. The table shows 350,000 to 400,000 distinct CDR3 sequences, with over 11% occurring only once. The sequenced material came from blood. Receptors originate from a woman aged 60-70 years with Graves' hyperthyroidism.

About this clonotype: This may stem from a read error, because a much larger clone lies one nucleotide away. The chain links TRBV6-5 to TRBJ1-1; a weak D match, TRBD1 (5 bases). The CDR3 has 15 residues. CDR1 and CDR2 from the germline V gene are MNHEY and SVGAGI. The CDR3 is CASSYLSGVNPEAFF. CDR3 DNA: TGTGCCAGCAGTTATCTCTCGGGGGTGAACCCTGAAGCTTTCTTT.

About this clonotype itself: This could be a read error, since a much larger clone is one nucleotide away. V and J are TRBV24-1 and TRBJ1-5; no clear D. Germline lookup yields CDR1 KGHDR and CDR2 SFDVKD. The V gene lost 5 bases and the J gene lost 4 bases, with 8 bases spanning the gap. The CDR3 contains 13 residues. DNA for the CDR3: TGTGCCACCAGTGTCGGGCCGAATCAGCCCCAGCATTTT. The encoded protein is CATSVGPNQPQHF.

Many counts were recorded for this clonotype. The chain links TRBV11-2 to TRBJ2-1; 8 positions match TRBD1. V trimming: 10 bases; J trimming: 0 bases; junction bases outside the gene matches: 2. Per germline, CDR1 SGHAT and CDR2 FQNNGV. The CDR3 contains 13 residues. This CDR3 reads CAIGQGSYNEQFF. The CDR3, as DNA: TGTGCCATCGGACAGGGCTCCTACAATGAGCAGTTCTTC.

In its sample, this clonotype was seen many times. The chain has TRBV27 and TRBJ1-4; D is unresolved. The germline gives CDR1 MNHEY, CDR2 SMNVEV (reference sequence). The CDR3 has 15 amino acids. V was shortened by 2 bases and J by 8 bases, with 15 bases between the two germline ends. CDR3 bases: TGTGCCAGCAGTTTAGTAGGGCCGGGGAACGAAAAACTGTTTTTT. Translated: CASSLVGPGNEKLFF.

This clonotype has at least ten counts. This chain links TRBV18 with TRBJ1-5, with 8 bases lining up with TRBD1. Germline CDR1 is KGHSH and CDR2 is LQKENI. Trimming at V came to 6 bases and at J to 4 bases, leaving 5 bases not matched to a gene. This CDR3 is built from 14 residues. CDR3 sequence: CASSAGTGNQPQHF. The CDR3 region has the DNA TGTGCCAGCTCCGCCGGGACAGGTAATCAGCCCCAGCATTTT.

This clonotype came up a few times. The gene calls are TRBV7-9 and TRBJ2-7; D unresolved. The CDR3 is 12 residues long. Trimming took 1 base from V and 7 from J, leaving 8 bases between them. Germline CDR1 reads SEHNR; CDR2 reads FQNEAQ (reference sequence). As DNA, the CDR3 is TGTGCCAGCAGCTTAGAAGTGTTTGAGCAGTACTTC. Translating gives CASSLEVFEQYF.

The rearrangement joins TRBV19 to TRBJ1-2, with 7 positions matching TRBD1. Germline V gene data show CDR1 as LNHDA and CDR2 as SQIVND (reference sequence). The V segment lost 6 bases and the J segment 7 bases; nucleotides outside the gene matches: 14. CDR3 size: 15 residues. CDR3 sequence reads: CASSVSGTDIAGYTF. CDR3 sequence (DNA): TGTGCCAGTAGCGTTAGTGGGACAGATATAGCTGGCTACACCTTC.

The chain combines TRBV12-3 or TRBV12-4 with TRBJ2-1; D is perhaps TRBD2 (5 bases). This CDR3 contains 18 residues. Trimming stripped 6 bases from V and 7 bases from J, with 28 bases between. This CDR3 is CASSLYNEGGRLGNEQFF. The CDR3, as DNA: TGTGCCAGCAGCTTATACAATGAGGGCGGTCGTTTAGGAAATGAGCAGTTCTTC.

This clonotype was observed many times. CDR3 sequence: CASGRSGSSEQFF. Written as DNA, the CDR3 is TGTGCCAGCGGTAGGAGCGGGAGTAGTGAGCAGTTCTTC. This rearrangement joins TRBV6-2 or TRBV6-3 to TRBJ2-1; TRBD2 matches at 8 bases. The CDR3 sequence is 13 residues long. J was trimmed by 9 bases and V by 8 bases; bases with no gene match: 9. Germline loops: CDR1 MNHEY, CDR2 SVGEGT.

This clonotype appeared many times. The rearrangement uses TRBV12-3 or TRBV12-4 and TRBJ1-2; D is possibly TRBD1 (6 bases). V was cut by 2 bases and J by 1 base, with 14 bases left in between. The CDR3 runs to 16 residues. This CDR3 is CASSLFAGAGNYGYTF. The CDR3 bases are TGTGCCAGCAGTTTATTCGCAGGGGCTGGTAACTATGGCTACACCTTC.

This clonotype has at least ten counts. The V and J genes are TRBV14 and TRBJ2-7; tentatively, D is TRBD1 or TRBD2 (6 bases each). This CDR3 has 17 residues. V was trimmed by 1 base and J by 1 base, leaving 17 bases between them. Per germline, CDR1 SGHDN and CDR2 FVKESK. DNA of the CDR3: TGTGCCAGCAGCCAAGGTGCGGGACACGTCTTTTCCTACGAGCAGTACTTC. This sequence encodes CASSQGAGHVFSYEQYF.